The sample holds many counts of the clone carrying this T cell receptor (beta chain). During its preparation, the TCRbeta library received unique molecular identifiers. TCRdb reprocessed the PCR reads with MiXCR, giving one entry per CDR3 protein. The data hold some 590,000 distinct CDR3 sequences, with about 11% observed a single time. This specimen comes from a study of T-cell reconstitution after alpha-beta-depleted transplantation in children. The sequence derives from a human donor who donated a stem cell graft to a child with acute myeloid leukemia. The specimen was PBMCs from the stem cell graft donor, collected from the stem cell graft.

CDR3 region: CASRRDRGAYEQYF. DNA of the CDR3: TGCGCCAGCAGACGAGACAGGGGGGCTTATGAGCAGTACTTC. The chain joins TRBV5-1 to TRBJ2-7, with 9 bases identical to TRBD1. CDR1 is SGHRS and CDR2 is YFSETQ in the germline V gene. Trimming took 5 bases from V and 7 from J; bases not matched to a gene: 10. CDR3 size: 14 residues.